Below are 12 T cell receptor beta chains sequenced from a single sample in a study of shared clonotypes between healthy human individuals. The protocol was immunoSEQ multiplex PCR, while the TCRdb copy is restricted to in-frame clones and leaves out a portion. The repertoire holds 1.6 million or so clones, with roughly 96% as singletons. Specimen: naive CD4+ T cells sorted from blood. As for subset: CD45RA+ positively selected. The receptor set was obtained from a man aged 30 to 39 in good health.

The V and J genes are TRBV5-1 and TRBJ1-4, with 9 bases matching TRBD1. With 0 bases clipped from V and 8 bases from J, the junction kept 8 bases outside the gene matches. The CDR3 spans 16 residues. CDR1 and CDR2 (germline): SGHRS, YFSETQ. CDR3 protein: CASSLDTGTGHEKLFF. The CDR3 DNA sequence: TGCGCCAGCAGCTTGGATACCGGGACAGGGCACGAAAAACTGTTTTTT. The full variable domain, with the rest looked up from reference TRBV5-1 and TRBJ1-4, is KAGVTQTPRYLIKTRGQQVTLSCSPISGHRSVSWYQQTPGQGLQFLFEYFSETQRNKGNFPGRFSGRQFSNSRSEMNVSTLELGDSALYLCASSLDTGTGHEKLFFGSGTQLSVL.

Only one count was recorded for this clone. For the CDR3, the DNA is TGTGCCAGCAGCTTGATAGTAGCCTCTGGGGCCAACGTCCTGACTTTC. Protein product: CASSLIVASGANVLTF. The rearrangement joins TRBV5-5 to TRBJ2-6, with D unresolved. Germline V gives CDR1 SGHKS, CDR2 YYEKEE (reference sequence). With 1 base removed from V and 0 bases from J, the gap between germline ends came to 8 bases. The CDR3 spans 16 residues.

CDR3 sequence reads: CASSRSGLTYEQYF. The CDR3, as DNA: TGTGCCAGCAGCCGTTCCGGGCTAACCTACGAGCAGTACTTC. The V call is TRBV7-2, the J call TRBJ2-7; D gene ambiguous. Trimming took 5 bases from V and 2 from J, leaving 13 bases between them. CDR1 SGHTA and CDR2 FQGNSA come from the germline V gene. The CDR3 length is 14 residues. The variable domain in full, with the rest retrieved from reference TRBV7-2 and TRBJ2-7, is GAGVSQSPSNKVTEKGKDVELRCDPISGHTALYWYRQSLGQGLEFLIYFQGNSAPDKSGLPSDRFSAERTGGSVSTLTIQRTQQEDSAVYLCASSRSGLTYEQYFGPGTRLTVT.

The chain uses TRBV18 and TRBJ2-7, with D possibly TRBD1 on 6 matching bases. V lost 3 bases and J lost 2, with 14 bases in between. The CDR3 sequence is 15 residues long. Germline lookup yields CDR1 KGHSH and CDR2 LQKENI. CDR3 coding DNA: TGTGCCAGCTCACCTCAACAGGGAGCGGCCTACGAGCAGTACTTC. It codes for CASSPQQGAAYEQYF.

This clone has a single count. This chain uses TRBV6-1 with TRBJ2-7; possible D gene TRBD2, 5 bases. This CDR3 has 16 amino acids. Germline V CDR1 and CDR2: MNHNS, SASEGT. Trimming removed 0 bases from V and 1 base from J, with 13 bases in between. CDR3 region: CASSEAFERRSYEQYF. As DNA, the CDR3 is TGTGCCAGCAGTGAAGCGTTCGAGCGGAGATCCTACGAGCAGTACTTC.

This chain uses TRBV11-3 with TRBJ2-1; perhaps TRBD1 as D (6 bases). The CDR3 runs 17 residues. With 3 bases removed from V and 0 bases from J, the gap between germline ends came to 15 bases. CDR1 is SGHNT and CDR2 is YENEEA in the germline V gene. CDR3 region: CASSLVQGLSSYNEQFF. The CDR3 DNA is TGTGCCAGCAGCTTGGTTCAGGGGCTGAGCTCCTACAATGAGCAGTTCTTC.

V usage is TRBV13 and J usage is TRBJ1-2; D call uncertain. With 5 bases removed from V and 3 bases from J, the gap between germline ends came to 19 bases. CDR1 is PRHDT and CDR2 is FYEKMQ in the germline V gene (reference sequence). This CDR3 has 16 residues. CDR3 in DNA: TGTGCCAGCAGCCTCCGGTCCTCCCTAAGTTACTATGGCTACACCTTC. Amino acid sequence: CASSLRSSLSYYGYTF.

This chain connects TRBV28 to TRBJ1-1; no clear D. The V gene's germline CDR1 is MDHEN and CDR2 SYDVKM. V lost 8 bases and J lost 5, with 12 bases in between. This CDR3 spans 12 amino acids. In nucleotides, the CDR3 is TGTGCCAGCTTAGGCTGGGCGACTGAAGCTTTCTTT. Translating gives CASLGWATEAFF.

Comments on this clone: Additional DNA sequences in this sample encode the identical CDR3. The chain couples TRBV7-2 to TRBJ1-5; the D is unclear. The CDR3 is 13 amino acids. Germline CDR1 reads SGHTA; CDR2 reads FQGNSA. Trimming cost V 2 bases and J 2 bases, with 4 bases left between them. The CDR3 DNA follows: TGTGCCAGCAGCTTACCGGGCAATCAGCCCCAGCATTTT. Its translation: CASSLPGNQPQHF.

The V call is TRBV10-1, the J call TRBJ2-7; tentatively, D is TRBD1 or TRBD2 (6 bases each). CDR1 is WNHNN and CDR2 is SYGVQD in the germline V gene (reference sequence). V was clipped by 1 base and J by 0 bases, with 13 bases between them. The CDR3 extends over 16 amino acids. The CDR3 spells CASSEFGGPNSYEQYF. DNA for the CDR3: TGCGCCAGCAGTGAGTTCGGGGGCCCGAACTCCTACGAGCAGTACTTC.

The chain employs TRBV25-1 and TRBJ1-4; perhaps TRBD1 as D (6 bases). Germline V gene data show CDR1 as MGHDK and CDR2 as SYGVNS. V gave up 6 bases and J gave up 7 bases, with 15 bases separating them. The CDR3 extends over 14 amino acids. The CDR3 protein is CASRNTGGSEKLFF. The CDR3 region has the DNA TGTGCCAGCAGAAACACGGGGGGCAGTGAAAAACTGTTTTTT.

This chain connects TRBV29-1 to TRBJ2-7, with 7 bases aligning to TRBD1. This CDR3 has 13 residues. CDR1 is SQVTM, CDR2 ANQGSEA, per germline. V lost 4 bases to trimming and J lost 2 bases; unmatched junction nucleotides: 5. CDR3 in amino acids: CSVGVGQTYEQYF. The CDR3 region has the DNA TGCAGCGTTGGAGTGGGACAGACCTACGAGCAGTACTTC.